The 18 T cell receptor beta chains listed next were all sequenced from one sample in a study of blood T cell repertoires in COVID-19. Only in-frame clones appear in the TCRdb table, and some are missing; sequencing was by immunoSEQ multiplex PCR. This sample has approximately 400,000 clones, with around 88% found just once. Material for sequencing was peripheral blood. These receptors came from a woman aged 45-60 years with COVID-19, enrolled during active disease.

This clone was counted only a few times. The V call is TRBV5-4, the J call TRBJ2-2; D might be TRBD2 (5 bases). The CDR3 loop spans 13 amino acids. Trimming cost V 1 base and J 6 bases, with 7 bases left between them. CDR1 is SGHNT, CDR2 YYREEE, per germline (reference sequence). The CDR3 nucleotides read TGTGCCAGCAGCTTGCTAGCCTCCGGGGAGCTGTTTTTT. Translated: CASSLLASGELFF.

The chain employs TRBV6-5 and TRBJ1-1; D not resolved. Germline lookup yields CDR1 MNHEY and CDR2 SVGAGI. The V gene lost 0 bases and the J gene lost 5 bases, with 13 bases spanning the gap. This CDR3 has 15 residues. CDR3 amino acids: CASSYSWEVGTEAFF. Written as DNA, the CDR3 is TGTGCCAGCAGTTACTCATGGGAGGTTGGGACTGAAGCTTTCTTT.

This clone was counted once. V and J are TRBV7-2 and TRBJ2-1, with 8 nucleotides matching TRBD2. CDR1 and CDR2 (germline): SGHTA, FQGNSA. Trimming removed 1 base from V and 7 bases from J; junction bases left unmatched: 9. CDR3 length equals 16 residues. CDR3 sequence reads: CASSLVASGGGNEQFF. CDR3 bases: TGTGCCAGCAGCTTAGTTGCCAGCGGGGGAGGAAATGAGCAGTTCTTC.

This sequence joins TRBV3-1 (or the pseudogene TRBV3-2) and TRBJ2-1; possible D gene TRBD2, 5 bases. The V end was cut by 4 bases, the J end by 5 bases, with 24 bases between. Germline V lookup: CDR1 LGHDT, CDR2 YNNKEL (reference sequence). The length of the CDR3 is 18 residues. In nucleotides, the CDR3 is TGTGCCAGCAGCCTTAATATCGCCGGACTGGGGATGAACAATGAGCAGTTCTTC. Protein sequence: CASSLNIAGLGMNNEQFF.

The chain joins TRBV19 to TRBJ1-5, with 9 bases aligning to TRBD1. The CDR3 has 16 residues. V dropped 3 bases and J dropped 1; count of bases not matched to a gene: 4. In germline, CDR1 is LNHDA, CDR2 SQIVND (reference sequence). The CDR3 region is CASSMPQGASNQPQHF. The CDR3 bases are TGTGCCAGTAGTATGCCACAGGGGGCCAGCAATCAGCCCCAGCATTTT.

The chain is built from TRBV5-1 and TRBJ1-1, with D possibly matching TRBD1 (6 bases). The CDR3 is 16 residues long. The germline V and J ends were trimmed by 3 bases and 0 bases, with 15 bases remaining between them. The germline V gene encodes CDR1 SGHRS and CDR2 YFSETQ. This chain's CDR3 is CASSSPGGLMNTEAFF. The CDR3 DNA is TGCGCCAGCAGCTCCCCGGGGGGCCTGATGAACACTGAAGCTTTCTTT.

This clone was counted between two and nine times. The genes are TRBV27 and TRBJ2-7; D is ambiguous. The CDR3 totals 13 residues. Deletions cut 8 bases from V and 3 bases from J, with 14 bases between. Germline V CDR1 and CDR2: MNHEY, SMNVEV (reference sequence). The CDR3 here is CASRPLSLYEQYF. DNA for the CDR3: TGTGCCAGCCGTCCCCTTTCCCTCTACGAGCAGTACTTC.

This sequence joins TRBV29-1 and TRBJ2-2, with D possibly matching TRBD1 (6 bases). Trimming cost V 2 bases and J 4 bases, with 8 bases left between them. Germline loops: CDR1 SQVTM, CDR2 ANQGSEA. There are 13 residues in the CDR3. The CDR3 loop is CSVELGGTGELFF. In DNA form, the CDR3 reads TGCAGCGTTGAATTAGGGGGCACCGGGGAGCTGTTTTTT.

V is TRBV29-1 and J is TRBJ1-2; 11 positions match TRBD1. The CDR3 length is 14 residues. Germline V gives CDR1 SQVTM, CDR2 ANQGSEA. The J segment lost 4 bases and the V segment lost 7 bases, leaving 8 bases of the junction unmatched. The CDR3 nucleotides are TGCAGCGCTACAGGACAGGGGGCCGGCTATGGCTACACCTTC. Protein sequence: CSATGQGAGYGYTF.

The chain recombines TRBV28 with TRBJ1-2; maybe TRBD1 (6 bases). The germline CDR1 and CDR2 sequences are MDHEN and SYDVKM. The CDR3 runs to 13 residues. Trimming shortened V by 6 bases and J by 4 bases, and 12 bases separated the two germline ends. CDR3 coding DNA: TGTGCCAGCAGAACAGGGTTTAGCTATGGCTACACCTTC. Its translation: CASRTGFSYGYTF.

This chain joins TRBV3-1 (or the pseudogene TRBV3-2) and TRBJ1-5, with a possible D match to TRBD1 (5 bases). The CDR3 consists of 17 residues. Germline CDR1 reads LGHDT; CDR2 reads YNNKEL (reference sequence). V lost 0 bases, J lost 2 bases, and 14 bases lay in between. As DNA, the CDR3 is TGTGCCAGCAGCCAAGAGTCTCCACAGACAGGCAATCAGCCCCAGCATTTT. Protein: CASSQESPQTGNQPQHF.

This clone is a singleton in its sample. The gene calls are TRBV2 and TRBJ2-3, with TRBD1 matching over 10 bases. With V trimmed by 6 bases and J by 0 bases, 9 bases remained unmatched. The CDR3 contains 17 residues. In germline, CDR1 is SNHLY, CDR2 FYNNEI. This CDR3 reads CASRGGTGAGSTDTQYF. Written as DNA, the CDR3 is TGTGCCAGCAGAGGGGGGACAGGGGCCGGGAGCACAGATACGCAGTATTTT.

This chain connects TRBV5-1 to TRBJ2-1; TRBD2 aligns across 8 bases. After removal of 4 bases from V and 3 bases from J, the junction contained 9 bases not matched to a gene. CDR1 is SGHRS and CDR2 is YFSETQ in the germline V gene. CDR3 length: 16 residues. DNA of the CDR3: TGCGCCAGCAGCCCGGGGGGTAGCGGGGTCTACAATGAGCAGTTCTTC. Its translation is CASSPGGSGVYNEQFF. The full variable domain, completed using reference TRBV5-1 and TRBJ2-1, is KAGVTQTPRYLIKTRGQQVTLSCSPISGHRSVSWYQQTPGQGLQFLFEYFSETQRNKGNFPGRFSGRQFSNSRSEMNVSTLELGDSALYLCASSPGGSGVYNEQFFGPGTRLTVL.

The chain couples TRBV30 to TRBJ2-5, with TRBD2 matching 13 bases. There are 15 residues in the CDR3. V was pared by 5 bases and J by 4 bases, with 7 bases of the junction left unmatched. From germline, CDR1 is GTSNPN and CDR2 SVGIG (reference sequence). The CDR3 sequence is CAWVMRLAGGETQYF. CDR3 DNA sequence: TGTGCCTGGGTGATGAGACTAGCGGGGGGAGAGACCCAGTACTTC. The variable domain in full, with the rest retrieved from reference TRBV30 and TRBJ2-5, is SQTIHQWPATLVQPVGSPLSLECTVEGTSNPNLYWYRQAAGRGLQLLFYSVGIGQISSEVPQNLSASRPQDRQFILSSKKLLLSDSGFYLCAWVMRLAGGETQYFGPGTRLLVL.

Written as DNA, the CDR3 is TGTGCCAGCAGCGCAGGCACAGGGGGCAATGAGCAGTTCTTC. Translated: CASSAGTGGNEQFF. The chain has TRBV9 and TRBJ2-1, with 8 positions matching TRBD1. Germline CDR1 reads SGDLS; CDR2 reads YYNGEE. The CDR3 sequence is 14 residues long. V gave up 3 bases and J gave up 6 bases; unmatched junction bases: 5.

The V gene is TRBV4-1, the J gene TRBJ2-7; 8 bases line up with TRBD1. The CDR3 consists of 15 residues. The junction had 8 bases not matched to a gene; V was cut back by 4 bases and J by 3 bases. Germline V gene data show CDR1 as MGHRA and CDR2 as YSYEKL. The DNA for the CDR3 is TGCGCCAGCAGCCGGGGCCAGGGGGCTTTCTACGAGCAGTACTTC. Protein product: CASSRGQGAFYEQYF.

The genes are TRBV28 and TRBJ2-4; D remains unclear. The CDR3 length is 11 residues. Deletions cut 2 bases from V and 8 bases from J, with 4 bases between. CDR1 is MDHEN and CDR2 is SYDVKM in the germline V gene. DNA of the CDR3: TGTGCCAGCAGTTTAGGGCACATTCAGTACTTC. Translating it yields CASSLGHIQYF.

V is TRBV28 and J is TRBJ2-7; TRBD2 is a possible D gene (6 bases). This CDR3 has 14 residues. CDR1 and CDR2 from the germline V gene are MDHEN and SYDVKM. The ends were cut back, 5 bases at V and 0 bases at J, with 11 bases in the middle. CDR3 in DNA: TGTGCCAGCAGTCGAGACGGGAGCTCCTACGAGCAGTACTTC. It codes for CASSRDGSSYEQYF.